The 20 T cell receptor beta chains reported below all come from one sample, sequenced in a study of OX40 agonist ivuxolimab in advanced cancers. Data came from immunoSEQ multiplex PCR; TCRdb stores just in-frame clones and leaves some out. The sample holds 30,000 to 40,000 clones; 89% are singletons and the top ten take 36%. The material was CD4+ or CD8+ T cells sorted from blood, obtained in a trial of the OX40 agonist ivuxolimab. The receptors were gathered from an adult with an advanced solid tumor such as melanoma, head and neck, liver or kidney cancer.

V gene TRBV28 combines with J gene TRBJ2-2; 12 bases are a match to TRBD2. Germline trimming cut 2 bases from V and 0 bases from J; bases unmatched to any gene: 4. CDR3 size: 18 residues. From germline, CDR1 is MDHEN and CDR2 SYDVKM. Here the CDR3 reads CASSLMTSGSTNTGELFF. The CDR3 region has the DNA TGTGCCAGCAGTTTAATGACTAGCGGGAGTACGAACACCGGGGAGCTGTTTTTT.

The V gene is TRBV12-5, the J gene TRBJ1-5, with D uncertain. The V gene's germline CDR1 is LGHNT and CDR2 FRNRAP. The V gene lost 5 bases and the J gene lost 6 bases, with 11 bases spanning the gap. CDR3 length equals 13 residues. CDR3 loop: CASGPSLGQPQHF. In DNA form, the CDR3 reads TGTGCTAGTGGTCCCAGTTTAGGTCAGCCCCAGCATTTT.

The rearrangement joins TRBV6-1 to TRBJ2-2; TRBD1 is a possible D gene (5 bases). Germline lookup yields CDR1 MNHNS and CDR2 SASEGT. V was pared by 4 bases and J by 0 bases, with 9 bases between. The CDR3 sequence is 15 residues long. The CDR3 protein is CASSVWGTNTGELFF. The CDR3 region has the DNA TGTGCCAGCAGTGTCTGGGGCACGAACACCGGGGAGCTGTTTTTT.

The chain is built from TRBV13 and TRBJ1-1; D gene uncertain. The V end lost 1 base, the J end lost 1 base, and 7 bases lay between the germline ends. In germline, CDR1 is PRHDT, CDR2 FYEKMQ (reference sequence). The CDR3 covers 14 residues. In nucleotides, the CDR3 is TGTGCCAGCAGCTTAGAACGGTCGAACACTGAAGCTTTCTTT. It codes for CASSLERSNTEAFF.

The J gene is TRBJ1-4, the V gene TRBV18; no definite D call. V was cut by 4 bases and J by 1 base, with 10 bases left in between. CDR3 length: 15 amino acids. Germline lookup yields CDR1 KGHSH and CDR2 LQKENI. CDR3 in amino acids: CASSQYRETNEKLFF. In DNA, the CDR3 is TGTGCCAGCTCACAATATCGAGAAACTAATGAAAAACTGTTTTTT.

The genes are TRBV4-1 and TRBJ1-1; no definite D call. The CDR3 length is 13 residues. V lost 7 bases and J lost 4, with 13 bases in between. From germline, CDR1 is MGHRA and CDR2 YSYEKL. The CDR3 sequence is CASTDGLGTEAFF. CDR3 sequence (DNA): TGCGCCAGCACAGACGGGTTGGGCACTGAAGCTTTCTTT.

The chain links TRBV4-1 to TRBJ2-7; D gene ambiguous. Germline V gene lookup returns CDR1 MGHRA and CDR2 YSYEKL. The CDR3 runs to 13 residues. The ends were cut back, 3 bases at V and 3 bases at J, with 9 bases in the middle. CDR3 in DNA: TGCGCCAGCAGCCAGTCCAGAAACTACGAGCAGTACTTC. Translation: CASSQSRNYEQYF.

The chain links TRBV11-2 to TRBJ2-7; 7 bases are shared with TRBD2. With 3 bases clipped from V and 3 bases from J, the junction kept 2 bases outside the gene matches. Germline V gives CDR1 SGHAT, CDR2 FQNNGV. CDR3 length: 13 residues. The DNA for the CDR3 is TGTGCCAGCAGCTTCGGGACTAACTACGAGCAGTACTTC. This encodes CASSFGTNYEQYF.

The chain joins TRBV7-9 to TRBJ2-5; D possibly corresponds to TRBD2 (5 bases). Trimming removed 5 bases from V and 0 bases from J, with 16 bases in between. This CDR3 is built from 16 residues. CDR1 and CDR2 (germline): SEHNR, FQNEAQ (reference sequence). The CDR3, as DNA: TGTGCCAGCAGCCGGACTGCGCGAAAAGACCAAGAGACCCAGTACTTC. This translates into CASSRTARKDQETQYF.

This chain uses TRBV5-1 with TRBJ2-3, with TRBD2 matching 7 bases. The J segment lost 2 bases and the V segment lost 2 bases, leaving 8 bases of the junction unmatched. Germline values: CDR1 SGHRS, CDR2 YFSETQ. The CDR3 extends over 16 amino acids. CDR3 in DNA: TGCGCCAGCAGCTTTGCCGGGGGGTCGTTCACAGATACGCAGTATTTT. Residues: CASSFAGGSFTDTQYF.

The chain carries TRBV7-2 and TRBJ1-5, with TRBD1 matching over 8 bases. Germline CDR1 and CDR2: SGHTA and FQGNSA. After removal of 1 base from V and 0 bases from J, the junction contained 8 bases not matched to a gene. The CDR3 totals 18 residues. CDR3 DNA: TGTGCCAGCAGCTTAGGCACAGGGGGACTAGTTAGCAATCAGCCCCAGCATTTT. This codes for CASSLGTGGLVSNQPQHF.

This chain connects TRBV4-1 to TRBJ2-3; D unresolved. Germline V gene lookup returns CDR1 MGHRA and CDR2 YSYEKL. Trimming pared 0 bases from V and 9 bases from J, leaving 13 bases between. The CDR3 length is 14 residues. The CDR3 is CASSQERLVGTQYF. CDR3 bases: TGCGCCAGCAGCCAAGAAAGGTTAGTTGGGACGCAGTATTTT.

This sequence joins TRBV7-2 and TRBJ2-1; possibly TRBD2 for D (5 bases). The CDR3 spans 14 residues. Trimming stripped 5 bases from V and 3 bases from J, with 11 bases between. The germline V gene has CDR1 SGHTA and CDR2 FQGNSA. Written as DNA, the CDR3 is TGTGCCAGCAGCCCCGGACTCGACTACAATGAGCAGTTCTTC. Amino acid sequence: CASSPGLDYNEQFF.

The chain uses TRBV23-1 and TRBJ1-5, with TRBD1 matching over 12 bases. TRBV23-1 carries the ORF label, with uncertain function. There are 21 residues in the CDR3. Unmatched junction bases numbered 16, after V lost 4 bases and J lost 0 bases. CDR3 loop: CASSLGNSRDRGRDSNQPQHF. The CDR3 coding sequence is TGCGCCAGCAGTCTGGGTAATAGTAGGGACAGGGGGCGAGATAGCAATCAGCCCCAGCATTTT.

The count of this clone is one. The V call is TRBV4-1, the J call TRBJ2-7; 7 bases map to TRBD2. The CDR3 is made up of 13 amino acids. Trimming removed 6 bases from V and 3 bases from J; junction bases left unmatched: 5. Germline V gives CDR1 MGHRA, CDR2 YSYEKL. The CDR3 DNA is TGCGCCAGCAGAGGGGAGGGAATCTACGAGCAGTACTTC. The encoded protein is CASRGEGIYEQYF.

This clone was observed once. This chain connects TRBV4-2 to TRBJ2-7, with D unclear. From germline, CDR1 is LGHNA and CDR2 YNFKEQ. Trimming removed 1 base from V and 4 bases from J, with 8 bases in between. CDR3 length: 13 residues. CDR3 protein: CASSQALGYEQYF. The DNA of the CDR3 is TGTGCCAGCAGCCAAGCCCTTGGGTACGAGCAGTACTTC.

This rearrangement joins TRBV6-5 to TRBJ1-5, with D possibly being TRBD1 (5 bases). CDR3 length: 15 residues. The V gene lost 1 base and the J gene lost 5 bases, with 12 bases spanning the gap. Per germline, CDR1 MNHEY and CDR2 SVGAGI. The CDR3 loop is CASSYYLRGDQPQHF. The CDR3 coding sequence is TGTGCCAGCAGTTACTACCTCCGGGGGGATCAGCCCCAGCATTTT.

The rearrangement links TRBV7-9 to TRBJ2-1; 7 nucleotides agree with TRBD1. Trimming took 7 bases from V and 3 from J; bases not matched to a gene: 3. The CDR3 covers 13 residues. Germline V gene data show CDR1 as SEHNR and CDR2 as FQNEAQ (reference sequence). The CDR3 loop reads CASNRDSYNEQFF. CDR3 bases: TGTGCCAGCAACCGGGACAGCTACAATGAGCAGTTCTTC.

The chain employs TRBV6-1 and TRBJ2-1, with 9 bases aligning to TRBD2. V was pared by 3 bases and J by 3 bases, with 6 bases of the junction left unmatched. This CDR3 has 16 residues. CDR1 and CDR2 (germline): MNHNS, SASEGT. The CDR3 reads CASSDRLAAVYNEQFF. The CDR3 DNA sequence: TGTGCCAGCAGTGACCGACTAGCGGCGGTCTACAATGAGCAGTTCTTC.

The chain links TRBV27 to TRBJ2-7; the D gene is possibly TRBD2 (5 bases). This CDR3 has 13 residues. The germline V gene has CDR1 MNHEY and CDR2 SMNVEV (reference sequence). The V end was cut by 5 bases, the J end by 4 bases, with 12 bases between. The CDR3 here is CASSDREHYEQYF. Here the CDR3 DNA reads TGTGCCAGCAGTGACCGGGAACATTACGAGCAGTACTTC.